This is a list of T cell receptor beta chains from one sample in a study of early T cells in non-severe SARS-CoV-2 infection. In TCRdb, the 5' RACE reads were re-called with MiXCR into one record per CDR3 protein. The repertoire holds some 34,000 distinct CDR3 sequences, with roughly 7.1% as singletons. The sequenced sample was whole blood, obtained at baseline. These receptors all stem from an adult who was a healthcare worker with PCR-confirmed SARS-CoV-2 infection or an uninfected control (not recorded which). The conserved cysteine and the conserved F or W are not part of the CDR3 here. The order of the fields is CDR3 protein, V gene.

ASSNPGQVRGYGYT	TRBV9
ASSEGTSGYNEQF	TRBV6-4
ASSRTGRDGDTQY	TRBV4-2
ASSPPNHNEQF	TRBV7-9
ASSRPAPAKETQY	TRBV18
SARQLDSNNNEQF	TRBV20-1
SARPIGPGGEKLF	TRBV20-1
ASSKLVSGELF	TRBV7-3
ASSPPSTGHNEQF	TRBV18
ASRGTEQF	TRBV19
ASSLDTGQPQH	TRBV7-6
ASSLDRNQPQH	TRBV7-7
ASSSEGTRAF	TRBV5-6
AGSPIISTDTQY	TRBV30
ASSLVPSGSSYEQY	TRBV5-1
ASSSQLAGFSNEQF	TRBV7-2
ASSENRGPQHNEQF	TRBV7-3
ASSPGGGSSTDTQY	TRBV5-5
SARAGLAGRETQY	TRBV20-1
ASGGFWRENNEQF	TRBV6-1
ASSLGTAAFEYEQY	TRBV5-4
ASSYGSNTGELF	TRBV7-7
ASSPPEVGGANHYNSPLH	TRBV7-2
ASSFSPQGNYNEQF	TRBV6-2/TRBV6-3
ASSPPFGGRNYGYT	TRBV28
ASRSRVAHNEQF	TRBV6-1
ASSQGGTSENEQF	TRBV4-2